Below are 5 T cell receptor beta chains sequenced from a single sample in a study of blood T cell repertoires in COVID-19. Only in-frame clones appear in the TCRdb table, and some are missing; sequencing was by immunoSEQ multiplex PCR. The sample carries over 200,000 clones, 70% to 90% recorded once. The sequencing sample was made of peripheral blood. The receptors derive from a man younger than 30 with active or convalescent COVID-19.

The CDR3 loop reads CASSGGRGYTF. DNA of the CDR3: TGTGCCAGCAGTGGAGGTAGGGGCTACACCTTC. This sequence joins TRBV25-1 and TRBJ1-2; no definite D call. The CDR3 contains 11 residues. Trimming cost V 4 bases and J 8 bases, with 8 bases left between them. Germline loops: CDR1 MGHDK, CDR2 SYGVNS.

The rearrangement joins TRBV5-1 to TRBJ2-7, with D possibly TRBD1 on 5 matching bases. Germline V gene data show CDR1 as SGHRS and CDR2 as YFSETQ. Trimming stripped 1 base from V and 0 bases from J, with 14 bases between. The CDR3 spans 16 residues. As DNA, the CDR3 is TGCGCCAGCAGCTTGTTCTGGCAGGGTAACTCCTACGAGCAGTACTTC. This sequence encodes CASSLFWQGNSYEQYF.

The rearrangement links TRBV10-3 to TRBJ1-5, with D maybe TRBD1 (5 bases). Trimming removed 0 bases from V and 6 bases from J, with 15 bases in between. Germline CDR1 reads ENHRY; CDR2 reads SYGVKD. This CDR3 contains 16 residues. For the CDR3, the DNA is TGTGCCATCAGTGAGTCCATGGGAGGGGTAGGTCAGCCCCAGCATTTT. This codes for CAISESMGGVGQPQHF.

The V call is TRBV2, the J call TRBJ1-1; D is uncertain. The CDR3 loop spans 15 amino acids. V lost 2 bases to trimming and J lost 5 bases, with 15 bases between them. Germline CDR1 reads SNHLY; CDR2 reads FYNNEI. CDR3 sequence (DNA): TGTGCCAGCAGTGAACGCCGGGCGGGTGGGACTGAAGCTTTCTTT. Its protein product is CASSERRAGGTEAFF.

This chain joins TRBV6-4 and TRBJ1-5, with 7 bases that match TRBD1. Germline CDR1 MRHNA, CDR2 SNTAGT. The CDR3 spans 16 residues. Losses at the gene ends were 4 bases for V and 5 bases for J; bases not matched to a gene: 11. CDR3 coding DNA: TGTGCCAGCAGTGCCTTCGCCGGGACAGACTATCAGCCCCAGCATTTT. It encodes CASSAFAGTDYQPQHF.